Listed below are T cell receptor beta chains from one sample, sequenced in a study of shared clonotypes between healthy human individuals. The data were produced by immunoSEQ multiplex PCR, yet TCRdb's version contains in-frame clones alone and is incomplete. Of around 2.1 million clones in the sample, approximately 95% were seen once. The sample consisted of naive CD4+ T cells sorted from blood. The origin of the receptors is a man aged 18 to 29 in good health. CDR3s include the opening cysteine and the closing phenylalanine or tryptophan. Fields, in order: CDR3 DNA, CDR3 protein, clone size, D gene, V gene, J gene. A D gene is named only where the DNA matches it firmly. A row's size may be missing; if present it is once, few, many or a size class.

CDR3nt: TGCAGTGCTAGAGAAGGGGAGGCTGAGTACTTC
CDR3aa: CSAREGEAEYF
abundance: .
d_gene: .
v_gene: TRBV20-1
j_gene: TRBJ2-7

CDR3nt: TGTGCCAGTAAGCCCCAGGGGCCCGGCACTGAAGCTTTCTTT
CDR3aa: CASKPQGPGTEAFF
abundance: .
d_gene: .
v_gene: TRBV19
j_gene: TRBJ1-1

CDR3nt: TGTGCCAGCAGCACCCTGCGGGGGGTGGATGAAAAACTGTTTTTT
CDR3aa: CASSTLRGVDEKLFF
abundance: .
d_gene: .
v_gene: TRBV6-5
j_gene: TRBJ1-4

CDR3nt: TGCGCCAGCAGCTTGGCTGAGAACACTGAAGCTTTCTTT
CDR3aa: CASSLAENTEAFF
abundance: .
d_gene: .
v_gene: TRBV5-1
j_gene: TRBJ1-1

CDR3nt: TGCGCCAGCAGCCAAGAGACAGGGGTTTATCAGCCCCAGCATTTT
CDR3aa: CASSQETGVYQPQHF
abundance: .
d_gene: TRBD1
v_gene: TRBV4-3
j_gene: TRBJ1-5

CDR3nt: TGTGCTAGTGCCCAGCCCCCGGGGGGCTCTGGAAACACCATATATTTT
CDR3aa: CASAQPPGGSGNTIYF
abundance: .
d_gene: .
v_gene: TRBV12-5
j_gene: TRBJ1-3

CDR3nt: TGTGCCATCAGTGCTAGCGGGGGGGCGAAGGGCACAGATACGCAGTATTTT
CDR3aa: CAISASGGAKGTDTQYF
abundance: once
d_gene: TRBD2
v_gene: TRBV10-3
j_gene: TRBJ2-3

CDR3nt: TGTGCCAGCAGCTTAGTGGCCCAGCCAGAGGCTTATCGAACCAAAAACATTCAGTACTTC
CDR3aa: CASSLVAQPEAYRTKNIQYF
abundance: .
d_gene: .
v_gene: TRBV11-3
j_gene: TRBJ2-4

CDR3nt: TGTGCCAGCTCACTAGCCGGACAGGGGAACTATGGCTACACCTTC
CDR3aa: CASSLAGQGNYGYTF
abundance: .
d_gene: TRBD1
v_gene: TRBV18
j_gene: TRBJ1-2

CDR3nt: TGTGCCTCGACCAGCACAGATACGCAGTATTTT
CDR3aa: CASTSTDTQYF
abundance: .
d_gene: .
v_gene: TRBV30
j_gene: TRBJ2-3

CDR3nt: TGTGCCAGCAGTATAGGACTCGGAGACGAGCAGTACTTC
CDR3aa: CASSIGLGDEQYF
abundance: .
d_gene: .
v_gene: TRBV6-5
j_gene: TRBJ2-7

CDR3nt: TGTGCCAGCACATGGGGCGGGGGCTATGGCTACACCTTC
CDR3aa: CASTWGGGYGYTF
abundance: .
d_gene: .
v_gene: TRBV11-2
j_gene: TRBJ1-2

CDR3nt: TGTGCCAGTAGACCCTTTGGGGGAGAGACCCAGTACTTC
CDR3aa: CASRPFGGETQYF
abundance: .
d_gene: .
v_gene: TRBV19
j_gene: TRBJ2-5

CDR3nt: TGTGCCAGCAGCTTGGAGTCTACTAGGGGTTCCTACGAGCAGTACTTC
CDR3aa: CASSLESTRGSYEQYF
abundance: .
d_gene: .
v_gene: TRBV5-4
j_gene: TRBJ2-7

CDR3nt: TGTGCCAGCACGGTGCAGGTAGATTCACCCCTCCACTTT
CDR3aa: CASTVQVDSPLHF
abundance: .
d_gene: .
v_gene: TRBV6-6
j_gene: TRBJ1-6

CDR3nt: TGTGCCATCAGTGAGAGAGGTGAAAAACTGTTTTTT
CDR3aa: CAISERGEKLFF
abundance: .
d_gene: .
v_gene: TRBV10-3
j_gene: TRBJ1-4

CDR3nt: TGTGCCAGCAGTGACGAGATGGGTCAGCCCCAGCATTTT
CDR3aa: CASSDEMGQPQHF
abundance: .
d_gene: .
v_gene: TRBV2
j_gene: TRBJ1-5

CDR3nt: TGTGCCAGCAGAGGGGACAATCATAATTCACCCCTCCACTTT
CDR3aa: CASRGDNHNSPLHF
abundance: few
d_gene: .
v_gene: TRBV6-1
j_gene: TRBJ1-6

CDR3nt: TGTGCCACCAGCAGAGATTGGGGGGCTGGGGGCTACTACGAGCAGTACTTC
CDR3aa: CATSRDWGAGGYYEQYF
abundance: .
d_gene: .
v_gene: TRBV15
j_gene: TRBJ2-7

CDR3nt: TGTGCCAGCTCACCGTGGAGTAGGGGAGAAACTGAAGCTTTCTTT
CDR3aa: CASSPWSRGETEAFF
abundance: .
d_gene: .
v_gene: TRBV18
j_gene: TRBJ1-1

CDR3nt: TGTGCCAGCAGCTTCTATACTACCACCGGGGAGCTGTTTTTT
CDR3aa: CASSFYTTTGELFF
abundance: .
d_gene: .
v_gene: TRBV7-2
j_gene: TRBJ2-2

CDR3nt: TGTGCCAGCACCTTCCTTGGCACAGATACGCAGTATTTT
CDR3aa: CASTFLGTDTQYF
abundance: .
d_gene: .
v_gene: TRBV6-5
j_gene: TRBJ2-3

CDR3nt: TGTGCCACCAGCAGAGATCTCTTGGGCGATGGCTACACCTTC
CDR3aa: CATSRDLLGDGYTF
abundance: .
d_gene: .
v_gene: TRBV15
j_gene: TRBJ1-2

CDR3nt: TGTGCCAGCAGTTACCCGCGGGGGGGCGGCACTGAAGCTTTCTTT
CDR3aa: CASSYPRGGGTEAFF
abundance: .
d_gene: .
v_gene: TRBV6-5
j_gene: TRBJ1-1

CDR3nt: TGTGCCAGCAGTAAGACAGGGGCATGGGAGCCCCAGCATTTT
CDR3aa: CASSKTGAWEPQHF
abundance: .
d_gene: TRBD1
v_gene: TRBV2
j_gene: TRBJ1-5

CDR3nt: TGTGCCAGCAGTTTAAATGAGCGGCACACAGATACGCAGTATTTT
CDR3aa: CASSLNERHTDTQYF
abundance: .
d_gene: .
v_gene: TRBV27
j_gene: TRBJ2-3

CDR3nt: TGTGCCAGCAGCCCCCAGGGGCAGGGGGGCCGGGAGCAGTACTTC
CDR3aa: CASSPQGQGGREQYF
abundance: few
d_gene: .
v_gene: TRBV7-8
j_gene: TRBJ2-7

CDR3nt: TGTGCCAGCAGCCAAGAAGGTGGCAGCCTTATTGAAAAACTGTTTTTT
CDR3aa: CASSQEGGSLIEKLFF
abundance: .
d_gene: .
v_gene: TRBV4-2
j_gene: TRBJ1-4

CDR3nt: TGTGCCAGCAGCCCCGCCTCCATGGACGAAAACACTGAAGCTTTCTTT
CDR3aa: CASSPASMDENTEAFF
abundance: .
d_gene: .
v_gene: TRBV5-6
j_gene: TRBJ1-1

CDR3nt: TGCGCCAGCAGCCAAGTAGCGGGGGCCTACAATGAGCAGTTCTTC
CDR3aa: CASSQVAGAYNEQFF
abundance: .
d_gene: TRBD2
v_gene: TRBV4-1
j_gene: TRBJ2-1

CDR3nt: TGTGCCAGCAGATCCACAGGGGACCCTGGCTACACCTTC
CDR3aa: CASRSTGDPGYTF
abundance: .
d_gene: TRBD1
v_gene: TRBV6-5
j_gene: TRBJ1-2

CDR3nt: TGTGCCTGGAGTGTTATGGGAGACACCGGGGAGCTGTTTTTT
CDR3aa: CAWSVMGDTGELFF
abundance: .
d_gene: .
v_gene: TRBV30
j_gene: TRBJ2-2

CDR3nt: TGTGCCAGCAGCCCTGACAGGGCGGATGAAAAACTGTTTTTT
CDR3aa: CASSPDRADEKLFF
abundance: .
d_gene: TRBD1
v_gene: TRBV7-9
j_gene: TRBJ1-4

CDR3nt: TGTGCCAGCAGCGTAGCTCAGGGTGTAAGAGAGACCCAGTACTTC
CDR3aa: CASSVAQGVRETQYF
abundance: .
d_gene: .
v_gene: TRBV9
j_gene: TRBJ2-5

CDR3nt: TGTGCCAGCAGCTCCGGACTAGGGGCGCAGTATTTT
CDR3aa: CASSSGLGAQYF
abundance: .
d_gene: TRBD2
v_gene: TRBV7-9
j_gene: TRBJ2-3

CDR3nt: TGTGCCAGCAGCCCGCAGGCGAGCTCCTATAATTCACCCCTCCACTTT
CDR3aa: CASSPQASSYNSPLHF
abundance: .
d_gene: .
v_gene: TRBV9
j_gene: TRBJ1-6

CDR3nt: TGTGCCAGCAGTACGATACAGGGCAAAGGCTACACCTTC
CDR3aa: CASSTIQGKGYTF
abundance: .
d_gene: .
v_gene: TRBV2
j_gene: TRBJ1-2

CDR3nt: TGTGCCAGCAGTTTGTGGACTAGCGGTGAAGAGACCCAGTACTTC
CDR3aa: CASSLWTSGEETQYF
abundance: once
d_gene: TRBD2
v_gene: TRBV28
j_gene: TRBJ2-5

CDR3nt: TGCGCCAGCTCCAGGGAGACAGGTACAAATGAGCAGTTCTTC
CDR3aa: CASSRETGTNEQFF
abundance: .
d_gene: .
v_gene: TRBV5-1
j_gene: TRBJ2-1

CDR3nt: TGTGCCAGCAGCTTGGCTTGGGGTAATGAAAAACTGTTTTTT
CDR3aa: CASSLAWGNEKLFF
abundance: .
d_gene: .
v_gene: TRBV5-6
j_gene: TRBJ1-4

CDR3nt: TGTGCCAGCAGTACCCCCCTGGTACATGGCTACACCTTC
CDR3aa: CASSTPLVHGYTF
abundance: .
d_gene: .
v_gene: TRBV28
j_gene: TRBJ1-2

CDR3nt: TGTGCCAGCTCCCTCGGGACAGTTAGCACAGATACGCAGTATTTT
CDR3aa: CASSLGTVSTDTQYF
abundance: .
d_gene: TRBD1
v_gene: TRBV18
j_gene: TRBJ2-3

CDR3nt: TGCGCCAGCAGCTTGCGTGGGACTAGCGGGGGGAGCACAGATACGCAGTATTTT
CDR3aa: CASSLRGTSGGSTDTQYF
abundance: once
d_gene: TRBD2
v_gene: TRBV5-1
j_gene: TRBJ2-3

CDR3nt: TGTGCCAGCAGTCCAAGGACAGGACCGTACCAAGAGACCCAGTACTTC
CDR3aa: CASSPRTGPYQETQYF
abundance: .
d_gene: TRBD1
v_gene: TRBV5-6
j_gene: TRBJ2-5

CDR3nt: TGTGCCAGCAGTGTGAGGACTAGCGGGTCAAACGGGGAGCTGTTTTTT
CDR3aa: CASSVRTSGSNGELFF
abundance: .
d_gene: TRBD2
v_gene: TRBV2
j_gene: TRBJ2-2